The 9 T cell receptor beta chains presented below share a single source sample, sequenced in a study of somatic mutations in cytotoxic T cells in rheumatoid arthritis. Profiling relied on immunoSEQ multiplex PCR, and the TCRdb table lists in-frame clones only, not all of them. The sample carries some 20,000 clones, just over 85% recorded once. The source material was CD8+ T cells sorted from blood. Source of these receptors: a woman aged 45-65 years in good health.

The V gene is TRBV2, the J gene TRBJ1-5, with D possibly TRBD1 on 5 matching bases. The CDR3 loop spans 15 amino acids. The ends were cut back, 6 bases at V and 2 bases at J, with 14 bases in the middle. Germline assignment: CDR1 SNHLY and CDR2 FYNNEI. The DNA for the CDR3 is TGTGCCAGCAGGGACATAGTAGGGGGCAATCAGCCCCAGCATTTT. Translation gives CASRDIVGGNQPQHF.

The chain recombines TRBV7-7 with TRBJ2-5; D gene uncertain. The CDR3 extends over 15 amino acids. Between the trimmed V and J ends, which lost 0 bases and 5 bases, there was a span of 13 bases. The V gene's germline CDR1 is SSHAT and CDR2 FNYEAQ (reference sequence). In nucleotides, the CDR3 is TGTGCCAGCAGCTTAGCTCTACGCCCTGGGGAGACCCAGTACTTC. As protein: CASSLALRPGETQYF.

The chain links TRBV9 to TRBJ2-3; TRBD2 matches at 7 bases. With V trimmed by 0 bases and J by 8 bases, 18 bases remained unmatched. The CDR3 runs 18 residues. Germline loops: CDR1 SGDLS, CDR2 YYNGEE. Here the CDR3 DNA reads TGTGCCAGCAGCGTAGACGCCCGGCCGGGCGGGGGTCCCGGTACGCAGTATTTT. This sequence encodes CASSVDARPGGGPGTQYF.

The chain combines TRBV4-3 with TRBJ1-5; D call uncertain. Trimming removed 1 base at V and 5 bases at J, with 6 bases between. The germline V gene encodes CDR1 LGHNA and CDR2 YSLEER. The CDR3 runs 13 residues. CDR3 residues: CASSQGPDQPQHF. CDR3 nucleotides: TGCGCCAGCAGCCAAGGGCCAGATCAGCCCCAGCATTTT.

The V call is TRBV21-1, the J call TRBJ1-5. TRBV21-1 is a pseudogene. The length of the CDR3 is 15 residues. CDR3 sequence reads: CASSIVGGDNQPQHF. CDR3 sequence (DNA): TGTGCCAGCAGCATAGTCGGGGGGGACAATCAGCCCCAGCATTTT.

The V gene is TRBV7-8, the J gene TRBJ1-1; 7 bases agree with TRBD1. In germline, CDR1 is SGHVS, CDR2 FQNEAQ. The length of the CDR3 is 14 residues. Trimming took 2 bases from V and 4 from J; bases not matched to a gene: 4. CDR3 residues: CASSLNPGGTEAFF. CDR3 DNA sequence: TGTGCCAGCAGCTTAAACCCAGGGGGCACTGAAGCTTTCTTT.

Written as DNA, the CDR3 is TGTGCCAGCAGCGTAGTGGGCGGGGGACAGGGGACCACTGAAGCTTTCTTT. It encodes CASSVVGGGQGTTEAFF. This chain links TRBV9 with TRBJ1-1; 10 nucleotides agree with TRBD1. Germline lookup yields CDR1 SGDLS and CDR2 YYNGEE. The CDR3 has 17 amino acids. V gave up 0 bases and J gave up 4 bases; unmatched junction bases: 9.

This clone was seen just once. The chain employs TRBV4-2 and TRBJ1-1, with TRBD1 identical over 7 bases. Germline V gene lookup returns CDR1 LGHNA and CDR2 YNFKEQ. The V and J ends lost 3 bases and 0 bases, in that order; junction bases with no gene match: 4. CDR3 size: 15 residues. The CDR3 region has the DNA TGTGCCAGCAGCCACCCGGGACAGATGAACACTGAAGCTTTCTTT. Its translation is CASSHPGQMNTEAFF.

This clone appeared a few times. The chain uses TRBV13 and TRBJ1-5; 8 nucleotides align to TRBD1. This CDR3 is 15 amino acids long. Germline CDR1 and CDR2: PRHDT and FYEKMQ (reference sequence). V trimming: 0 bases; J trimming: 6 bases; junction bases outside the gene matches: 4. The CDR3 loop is CASSLGRGQGQPQHF. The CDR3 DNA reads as TGTGCCAGCAGCTTAGGCAGGGGGCAAGGTCAGCCCCAGCATTTT.